The present T cell receptor beta chain was sequenced within a study of CD8+CD57+ T cells in acquired aplastic anemia. Study information: Mean DNA quantity obtained from sorted CD4+ and CD8+ cells was approximately 3 ug.

V lost 5 bases to trimming and J lost 4 bases, with 11 bases between them. The CDR3 contains 13 residues. Per germline, CDR1 MNHEY and CDR2 SVGAGI. General study points: The same twenty-nine CD8+ CDR3 sequences occurred in patients and in controls. Levels of CD8+ Simpson's diversity were not significantly distinct in patients versus controls.

On this clonotype: Its antigen is as yet unknown.

The template for TCR beta VDJ and CDR3 sequence profiling was genomic DNA. MiXCR, run by TCRdb on the reads, gives a single entry per CDR3 protein. The data show 250,000 to 300,000 distinct CDR3 sequences, 45% to 70% seen once. What was sequenced was sorted CD4+, CD8+, or CD8+CD57+ T cells (not recorded which) from PBMCs. The clonotype comes from a human donor with severe aplastic anemia or a healthy control (not recorded which). The chain combines TRBV6-5 with TRBJ1-2; weak D call: TRBD1 (6 bases). The CDR3 sequence: CASSGQRSYGYTF. The DNA of the CDR3 is TGTGCCAGCAGTGGACAGAGGAGCTATGGCTACACCTTC.